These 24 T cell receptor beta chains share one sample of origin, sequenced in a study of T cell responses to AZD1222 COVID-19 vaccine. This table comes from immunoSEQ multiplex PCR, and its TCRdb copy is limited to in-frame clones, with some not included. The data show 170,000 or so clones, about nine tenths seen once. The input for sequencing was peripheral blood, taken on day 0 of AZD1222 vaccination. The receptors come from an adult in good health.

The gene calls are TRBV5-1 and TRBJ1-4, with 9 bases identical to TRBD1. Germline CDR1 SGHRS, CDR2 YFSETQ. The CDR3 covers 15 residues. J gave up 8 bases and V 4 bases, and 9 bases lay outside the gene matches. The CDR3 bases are TGCGCCAGCAGCGCCACAGGGGGCAGGATGGAAAAACTGTTTTTT. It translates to CASSATGGRMEKLFF.

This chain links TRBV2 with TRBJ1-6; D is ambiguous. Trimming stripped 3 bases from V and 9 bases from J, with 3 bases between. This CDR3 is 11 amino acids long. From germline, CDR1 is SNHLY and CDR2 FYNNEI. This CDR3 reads CASSDPSPLHF. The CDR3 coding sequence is TGTGCCAGCAGTGACCCTTCACCCCTCCACTTT.

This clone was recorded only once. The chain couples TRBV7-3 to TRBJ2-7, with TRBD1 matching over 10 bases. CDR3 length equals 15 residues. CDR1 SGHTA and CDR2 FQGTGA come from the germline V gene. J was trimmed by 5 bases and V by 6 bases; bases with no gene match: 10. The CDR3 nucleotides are TGTGCCAGCAGTACCCGACAGGGGGCTCTGAACGAGCAGTACTTC. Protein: CASSTRQGALNEQYF.

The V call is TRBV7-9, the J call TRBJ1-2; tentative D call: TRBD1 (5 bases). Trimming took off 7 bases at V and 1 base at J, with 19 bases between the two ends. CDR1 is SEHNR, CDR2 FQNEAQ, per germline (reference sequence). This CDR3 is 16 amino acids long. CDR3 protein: CASILSGGSGNYGYTF. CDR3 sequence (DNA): TGTGCCAGCATCTTGTCTGGGGGGAGCGGTAACTATGGCTACACCTTC.

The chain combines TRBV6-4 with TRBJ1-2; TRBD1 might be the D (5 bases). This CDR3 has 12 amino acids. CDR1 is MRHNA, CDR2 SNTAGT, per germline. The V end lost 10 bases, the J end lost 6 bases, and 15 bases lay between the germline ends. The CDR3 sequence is CATKGPQDGYTF. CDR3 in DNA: TGTGCCACAAAGGGGCCACAGGATGGCTACACCTTC.

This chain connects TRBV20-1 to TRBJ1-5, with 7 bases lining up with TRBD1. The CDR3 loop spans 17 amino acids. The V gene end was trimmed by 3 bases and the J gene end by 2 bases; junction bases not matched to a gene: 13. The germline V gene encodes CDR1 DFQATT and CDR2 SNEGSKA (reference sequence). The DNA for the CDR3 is TGCAGTGCTAGTTCAGGGGGTTTTTTATGGGGCAATCAGCCCCAGCATTTT. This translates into CSASSGGFLWGNQPQHF.

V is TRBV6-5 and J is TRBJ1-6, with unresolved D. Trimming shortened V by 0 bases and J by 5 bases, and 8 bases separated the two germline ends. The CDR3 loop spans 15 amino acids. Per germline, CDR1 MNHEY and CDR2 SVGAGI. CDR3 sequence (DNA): TGTGCCAGCAGTTACTCCCCAGCGAATAATTCACCCCTCCACTTT. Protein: CASSYSPANNSPLHF.

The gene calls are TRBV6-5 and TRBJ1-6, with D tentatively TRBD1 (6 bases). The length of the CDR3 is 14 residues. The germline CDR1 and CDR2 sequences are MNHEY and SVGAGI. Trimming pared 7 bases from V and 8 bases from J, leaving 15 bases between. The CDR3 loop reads CASTDGQYDSPLHF. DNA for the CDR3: TGTGCCAGCACAGATGGACAGTACGATTCACCCCTCCACTTT.

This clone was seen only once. In nucleotides, the CDR3 is TGTGCCACCAGCGTAATAGCGGGGGGTAGGAATGAGCAGTTCTTC. It codes for CATSVIAGGRNEQFF. V is TRBV15 and J is TRBJ2-1, with 10 positions matching TRBD2. Germline CDR1 and CDR2: LNHNV and YYDKDF (reference sequence). Trimming at V came to 5 bases and at J to 7 bases, leaving 8 bases not matched to a gene. The CDR3 is 15 residues long.

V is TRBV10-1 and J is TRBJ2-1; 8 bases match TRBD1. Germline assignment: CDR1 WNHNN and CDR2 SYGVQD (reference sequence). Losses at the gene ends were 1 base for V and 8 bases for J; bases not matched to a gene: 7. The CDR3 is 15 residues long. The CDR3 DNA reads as TGCGCCAGCAGTGAGTGGTCAGGGGGCGCGGATGAGCAGTTCTTC. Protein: CASSEWSGGADEQFF.

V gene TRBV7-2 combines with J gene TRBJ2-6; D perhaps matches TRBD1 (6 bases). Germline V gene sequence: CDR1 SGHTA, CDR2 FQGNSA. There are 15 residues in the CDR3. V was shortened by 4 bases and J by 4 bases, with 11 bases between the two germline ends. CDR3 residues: CASSSYRAGANVLTF. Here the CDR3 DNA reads TGTGCCAGCAGCTCCTACAGGGCCGGGGCCAACGTCCTGACTTTC.

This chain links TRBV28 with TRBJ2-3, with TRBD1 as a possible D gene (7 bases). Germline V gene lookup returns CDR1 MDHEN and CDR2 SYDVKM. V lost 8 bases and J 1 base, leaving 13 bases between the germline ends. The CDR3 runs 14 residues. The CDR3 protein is CASRGGGRTDTQYF. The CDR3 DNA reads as TGTGCCAGCCGCGGAGGGGGCCGCACAGATACGCAGTATTTT.

The chain's CDR3 is CASIQTSGGAYTQYF. The DNA of the CDR3 is TGTGCCAGTATTCAAACTAGCGGGGGGGCATATACGCAGTATTTT. The V gene is TRBV19, the J gene TRBJ2-3, with 13 bases matching TRBD2. CDR1 and CDR2 from the germline V gene are LNHDA and SQIVND (reference sequence). V shed 7 bases and J 7 bases; nucleotides not matched to a gene: 8. The CDR3 extends over 15 amino acids.

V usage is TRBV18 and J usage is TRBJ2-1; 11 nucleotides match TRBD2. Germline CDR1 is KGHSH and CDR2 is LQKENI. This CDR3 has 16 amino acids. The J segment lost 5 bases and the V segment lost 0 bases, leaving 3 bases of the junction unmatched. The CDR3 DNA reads TGTGCCAGCTCACCACCGGGGACTAGCGGTAACAATGAGCAGTTCTTC. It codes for CASSPPGTSGNNEQFF.

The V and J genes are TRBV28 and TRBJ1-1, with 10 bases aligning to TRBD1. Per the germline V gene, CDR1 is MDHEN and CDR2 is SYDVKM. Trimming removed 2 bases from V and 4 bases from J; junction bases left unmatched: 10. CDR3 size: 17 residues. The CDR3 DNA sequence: TGTGCCAGCAGTTTAGATCCGCGACAGGGGGCGGGCACTGAAGCTTTCTTT. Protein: CASSLDPRQGAGTEAFF.

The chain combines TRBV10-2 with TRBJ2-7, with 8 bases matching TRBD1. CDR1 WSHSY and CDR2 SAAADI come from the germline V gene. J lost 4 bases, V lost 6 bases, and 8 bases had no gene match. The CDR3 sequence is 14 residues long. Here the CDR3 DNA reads TGCGCCAGCAGCGCAGACAGGGGTGCTTACGAGCAGTACTTC. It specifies CASSADRGAYEQYF.

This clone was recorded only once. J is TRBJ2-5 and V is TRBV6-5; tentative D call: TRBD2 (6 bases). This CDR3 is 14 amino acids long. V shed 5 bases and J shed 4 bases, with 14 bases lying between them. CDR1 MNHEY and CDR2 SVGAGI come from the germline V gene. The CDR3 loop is CASSHRGSRETQYF. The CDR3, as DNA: TGTGCCAGCAGTCACCGGGGGTCCCGAGAGACCCAGTACTTC.

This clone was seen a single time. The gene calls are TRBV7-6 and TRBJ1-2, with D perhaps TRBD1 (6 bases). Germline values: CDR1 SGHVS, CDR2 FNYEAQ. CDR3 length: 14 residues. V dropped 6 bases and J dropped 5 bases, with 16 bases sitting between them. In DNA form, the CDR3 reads TGTGCCAGCAGGGGGGCCGCCAAACTATATGGCTACACCTTC. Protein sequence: CASRGAAKLYGYTF.

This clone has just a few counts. CDR3 sequence: CASSEAQGQFYEQYF. The CDR3 DNA is TGTGCCAGCAGCGAGGCACAGGGTCAATTCTACGAGCAGTACTTC. The chain uses TRBV6-5 and TRBJ2-7; perhaps TRBD1 as D (6 bases). Between the trimmed V and J ends, which lost 6 bases and 3 bases, there was a span of 18 bases. The CDR3 extends over 15 amino acids. CDR1 and CDR2 from the germline V gene are MNHEY and SVGAGI.

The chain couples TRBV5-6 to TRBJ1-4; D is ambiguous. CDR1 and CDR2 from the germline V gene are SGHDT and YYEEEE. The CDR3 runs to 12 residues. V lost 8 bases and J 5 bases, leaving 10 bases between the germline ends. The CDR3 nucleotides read TGTGCCAGTGCCGGGAAAAATGAAAAACTGTTTTTT. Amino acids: CASAGKNEKLFF.

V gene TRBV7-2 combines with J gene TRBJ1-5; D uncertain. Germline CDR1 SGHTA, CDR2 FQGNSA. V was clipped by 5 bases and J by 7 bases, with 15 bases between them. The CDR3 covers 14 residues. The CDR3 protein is CASSLGPSWQPQHF. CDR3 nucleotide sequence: TGTGCCAGCAGCCTCGGGCCTTCGTGGCAGCCCCAGCATTTT.

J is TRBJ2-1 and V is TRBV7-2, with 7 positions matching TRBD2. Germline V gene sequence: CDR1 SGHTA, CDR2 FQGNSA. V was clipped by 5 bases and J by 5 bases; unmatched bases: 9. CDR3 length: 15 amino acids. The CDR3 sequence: CASSRQRGINNEQFF. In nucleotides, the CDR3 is TGTGCCAGCAGCCGCCAGCGGGGTATCAACAATGAGCAGTTCTTC.

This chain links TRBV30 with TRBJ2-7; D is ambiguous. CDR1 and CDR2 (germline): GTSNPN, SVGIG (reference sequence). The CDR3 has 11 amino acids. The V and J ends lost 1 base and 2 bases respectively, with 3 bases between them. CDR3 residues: CAWSGAYEQYF. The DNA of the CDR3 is TGTGCCTGGAGTGGAGCCTACGAGCAGTACTTC. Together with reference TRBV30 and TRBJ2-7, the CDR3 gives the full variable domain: SQTIHQWPATLVQPVGSPLSLECTVEGTSNPNLYWYRQAAGRGLQLLFYSVGIGQISSEVPQNLSASRPQDRQFILSSKKLLLSDSGFYLCAWSGAYEQYFGPGTRLTVT.

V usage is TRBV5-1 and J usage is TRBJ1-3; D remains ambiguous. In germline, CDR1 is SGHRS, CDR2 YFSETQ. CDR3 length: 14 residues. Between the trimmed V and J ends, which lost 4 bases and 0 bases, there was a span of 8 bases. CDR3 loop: CASSGQDSGNTIYF. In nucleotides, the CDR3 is TGCGCCAGCAGCGGGCAGGACTCTGGAAACACCATATATTTT.